The entry below gives a single T cell receptor beta chain sequence along with its context. The sample originates from a study of shared clonotypes between healthy human individuals. This table comes from immunoSEQ multiplex PCR, and its TCRdb copy is limited to in-frame clones, with some not included. The table shows some 2,000,000 clones, with 85% to 95% occurring only once. This CDR3 spans 15 amino acids. The chain couples TRBV21-1 to TRBJ2-7; the D call TRBD2 from the table was never checked on the DNA. TRBV21-1 represents a pseudogene. The TCR comes from a man between 18 and 35 years old in good health. The sequencing input was naive CD4+ T cells sorted from blood. Subset in this sample: CD45RA+ positively selected. CDR3 protein: CASSREEVLPYEQYF. The CDR3 bases are TGTGCCAGCAGCAGAGAGGAGGTGCTTCCCTACGAGCAGTACTTC.